This TCR beta chain was captured in a study of vaccination and CD4 T cells after COVID-19. Treatment described: roughly nine-day PBMC culture with coronavirus spike peptide pools or control peptides (ViraFEST assay). ViraFEST enlarged antigen-specific T cell populations with peptide pools and afterwards sequenced TCRs. PBMC cultures, at under 2.5 million cells per well, received approximately 9.1 IU/ml IL-2 and roughly 9.6 ug/ml peptide pools. At the Johns Hopkins FTIC core, DNA taken from cultured CD4+ T cells was sequenced by way of the Oncomine TCR Beta short-read assay. From CD4+ T cells that had been cultured, genomic DNA was extracted. TCRdb processed the PCR reads anew with MiXCR; each CDR3 protein has one entry. This table has about 14,000 distinct CDR3 sequences, around two fifths appearing once. In regard to this clonotype: What it recognizes is unknown.

Sequencing used CD4+ T cells from blood, cultured in vitro. The origin of this receptor is a human donor who had recovered from COVID-19.

The CDR3 nucleotides read TGTGCCAGCAGTCTGAGGGGGGCCGAGTACGAGCAGTACTTC. It yields the protein CASSLRGAEYEQYF. This sequence joins TRBV3-1 and TRBJ2-7; D possibly matches TRBD1 or TRBD2 (6 bases each). Trimming removed 6 bases at V and 4 bases at J, with 16 bases between. The germline V gene has CDR1 LGHDT and CDR2 YNNKEL (reference sequence). The CDR3 covers 14 residues.